The rows below give T cell receptor beta chains drawn from one sample of a study of T cell responses to AZD1222 COVID-19 vaccine. TCRdb's table, derived via immunoSEQ multiplex PCR, lists solely in-frame clones and lacks some. In the table there are over 95,000 clones, around nine tenths of which are singletons. The sample here was peripheral blood, taken 28 days after the second AZD1222 dose. These receptors all stem from an adult who received the AZD1222 COVID-19 vaccine. CDR3s include the opening cysteine and the closing phenylalanine or tryptophan. The D gene is left open where the match is weak. A clone size is listed for some rows: how often the clone was seen (once, few, many), or a class if it is expanded.

J | length | V | D | size | CDR3 | DNA
TRBJ2-5 | 13 | TRBV9 | - | - | CASSVQGQETQYF | TGTGCCAGCAGCGTTCAGGGCCAAGAGACCCAGTACTTC
TRBJ2-7 | 13 | TRBV7-8 | TRBD2 | - | CASSSTGGFEQYF | TGTGCCAGCAGTTCAACGGGGGGGTTCGAGCAGTACTTC
TRBJ2-1 | 11 | TRBV12-3/TRBV12-4 | - | - | CASSIRSEQFF | TGTGCCAGCAGTATTAGGAGTGAGCAGTTCTTC
TRBJ1-6 | 14 | TRBV28 | TRBD1 | - | CASSPQGYNSPLHF | TGTGCCAGCAGCCCACAGGGGTATAATTCACCCCTCCACTTT
TRBJ1-4 | 14 | TRBV19 | - | - | CASRPEITNEKLFF | TGTGCCAGTAGACCGGAGATAACTAATGAAAAACTGTTTTTT
TRBJ2-5 | 14 | TRBV19 | TRBD1 | - | CATGDRGGQETQYF | TGTGCCACAGGGGACAGGGGAGGCCAAGAGACCCAGTACTTC
TRBJ1-2 | 14 | TRBV3-1/TRBV3-2 | TRBD1 | - | CASSQADRGDGYTF | TGTGCCAGCAGCCAGGCGGACAGGGGTGATGGCTACACCTTC
TRBJ1-2 | 20 | TRBV2 | - | once | CASNFLASAGTQPSRSRYTF | TGTGCCAGCAACTTCCTAGCCTCGGCCGGGACGCAACCCTCTCGATCTCGCTACACCTTC
TRBJ2-3 | 15 | TRBV25-1 | TRBD2 | - | CASALGGRAADTQYF | TGTGCCAGCGCCTTAGGAGGGAGGGCCGCAGATACGCAGTATTTT
TRBJ2-7 | 15 | TRBV29-1 | - | - | CSVEDSGERSYEQYF | TGCAGCGTTGAAGACTCGGGGGAAAGGTCCTACGAGCAGTACTTC
TRBJ2-7 | 14 | TRBV5-5 | TRBD1 | - | CASSRDRVTGEQYF | TGTGCCAGCAGCCGGGACAGGGTTACAGGAGAGCAGTACTTC
TRBJ2-1 | 13 | TRBV3-1/TRBV3-2 | - | - | CASSQIEGQPQFF | TGTGCCAGCAGCCAAATAGAGGGTCAGCCGCAGTTCTTC
TRBJ2-7 | 14 | TRBV10-3 | TRBD1 | - | CAISDGTGSYEQYF | TGTGCCATCAGTGACGGGACAGGGTCCTACGAGCAGTACTTC
TRBJ1-2 | 12 | TRBV6-1 | - | once | CASSEDGYGYTF | TGTGCCAGCAGTGAAGACGGGTATGGCTACACCTTC
TRBJ1-2 | 14 | TRBV9 | - | - | CASAAGTINYGYTF | TGTGCCAGTGCGGCGGGGACGATTAACTATGGCTACACCTTC
TRBJ2-3 | 15 | TRBV2 | TRBD2 | few | CASSEAGLAGGPQYF | TGTGCCAGCAGTGAAGCGGGACTAGCGGGAGGGCCGCAGTATTTT
TRBJ1-2 | 15 | TRBV6-1 | TRBD1 | - | CASSEHRDRSSGYTF | TGTGCCAGCAGTGAGCACCGGGACAGATCATCTGGCTACACCTTC
TRBJ1-1 | 15 | TRBV5-1 | - | - | CASSRGDRTLTEAFF | TGCGCCAGCAGTCGTGGCGACAGGACCCTCACTGAAGCTTTCTTT
TRBJ2-3 | 16 | TRBV7-2 | - | once | CASSLVGRSTTDTQYF | TGTGCCAGCAGCTTAGTGGGGCGGAGCACCACAGATACGCAGTATTTT
TRBJ1-3 | 15 | TRBV13 | - | - | CASSSPTASGNTIYF | TGTGCCAGCAGCTCACCGACAGCTTCTGGAAACACCATATATTTT
TRBJ2-1 | 15 | TRBV11-1 | TRBD2 | - | CASSRTSEIGGEQFF | TGTGCCAGCAGCCGGACTAGCGAGATTGGCGGTGAGCAGTTCTTC
TRBJ1-1 | 12 | TRBV29-1 | - | - | CSFSPVNTEAFF | TGCAGCTTTTCACCAGTCAACACTGAAGCTTTCTTT
TRBJ1-3 | 12 | TRBV6-1 | - | - | CASSEGGATIYF | TGTGCCAGCAGTGAAGGAGGGGCCACCATATATTTT
TRBJ2-7 | 16 | TRBV7-9 | - | - | CASSARRGPRPHEQYF | TGTGCCAGCAGCGCCCGAAGAGGACCTCGCCCTCACGAGCAGTACTTC
TRBJ2-7 | 12 | TRBV9 | - | - | CASSAGPYEQYF | TGTGCCAGCAGCGCCGGCCCCTACGAGCAGTACTTC
TRBJ2-7 | 16 | TRBV5-1 | TRBD2 | - | CASSLGLAGGSYEQYF | TGCGCCAGCAGCTTGGGACTAGCGGGAGGTTCCTACGAGCAGTACTTC
TRBJ2-3 | 13 | TRBV5-1 | TRBD2 | - | CASSQRGEDTQYF | TGCGCCAGCAGTCAGCGGGGAGAAGATACGCAGTATTTT
TRBJ2-7 | 13 | TRBV5-4 | TRBD2 | once | CASSLAGVYEQYF | TGTGCCAGCAGCCTAGCGGGAGTTTACGAGCAGTACTTC
TRBJ2-3 | 16 | TRBV5-4 | TRBD2 | - | CASSLRLAGGTDTQYF | TGTGCCAGCAGCCTCAGACTAGCGGGAGGTACAGATACGCAGTATTTT
TRBJ1-1 | 14 | TRBV15 | TRBD1 | few | CATSPDRANTEAFF | TGTGCCACCAGCCCGGACAGGGCCAACACTGAAGCTTTCTTT
TRBJ1-1 | 12 | TRBV28 | - | - | CASSSVKAEAFF | TGTGCCAGCAGCTCGGTCAAGGCTGAAGCTTTCTTT
TRBJ2-7 | 14 | TRBV6-5 | - | - | CASGGRGRANEQYF | TGTGCCAGCGGGGGTCGAGGGCGAGCGAACGAGCAGTACTTC
TRBJ2-6 | 16 | TRBV5-6 | TRBD1 | - | CASSLGTGDGANVLTF | TGTGCCAGCAGCTTGGGAACAGGGGACGGGGCCAACGTCCTGACTTTC
TRBJ1-2 | 14 | TRBV28 | - | - | CASSTTGIRGGYTF | TGTGCCAGCAGTACAACCGGGATCCGGGGAGGCTACACCTTC